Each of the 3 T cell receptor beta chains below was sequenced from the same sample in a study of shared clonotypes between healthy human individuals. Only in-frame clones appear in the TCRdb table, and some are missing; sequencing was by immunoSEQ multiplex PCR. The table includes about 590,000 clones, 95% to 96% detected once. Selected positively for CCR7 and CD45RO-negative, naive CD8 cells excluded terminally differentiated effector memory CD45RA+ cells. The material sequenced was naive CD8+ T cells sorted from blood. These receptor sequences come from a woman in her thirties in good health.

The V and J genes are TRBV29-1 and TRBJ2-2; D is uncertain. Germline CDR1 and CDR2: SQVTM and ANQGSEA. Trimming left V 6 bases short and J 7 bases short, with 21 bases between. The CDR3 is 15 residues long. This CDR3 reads CSVDAPSKMGGELFF. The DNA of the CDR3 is TGCAGCGTCGATGCGCCCTCTAAGATGGGCGGGGAGCTGTTTTTT.

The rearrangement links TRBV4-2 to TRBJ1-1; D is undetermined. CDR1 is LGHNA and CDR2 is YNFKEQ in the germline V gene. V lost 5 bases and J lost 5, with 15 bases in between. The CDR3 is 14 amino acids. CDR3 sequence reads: CASSDREGRTEAFF. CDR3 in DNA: TGTGCCAGCAGCGATAGGGAAGGGAGGACTGAAGCTTTCTTT.

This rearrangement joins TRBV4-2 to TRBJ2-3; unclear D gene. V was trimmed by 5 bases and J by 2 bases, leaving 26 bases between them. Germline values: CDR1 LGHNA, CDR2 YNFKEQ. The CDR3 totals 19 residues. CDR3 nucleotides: TGTGCCAGCAGCACCCGAATAGGGCCAGAGAGCCCCACCACAGATACGCAGTATTTT. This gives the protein CASSTRIGPESPTTDTQYF.